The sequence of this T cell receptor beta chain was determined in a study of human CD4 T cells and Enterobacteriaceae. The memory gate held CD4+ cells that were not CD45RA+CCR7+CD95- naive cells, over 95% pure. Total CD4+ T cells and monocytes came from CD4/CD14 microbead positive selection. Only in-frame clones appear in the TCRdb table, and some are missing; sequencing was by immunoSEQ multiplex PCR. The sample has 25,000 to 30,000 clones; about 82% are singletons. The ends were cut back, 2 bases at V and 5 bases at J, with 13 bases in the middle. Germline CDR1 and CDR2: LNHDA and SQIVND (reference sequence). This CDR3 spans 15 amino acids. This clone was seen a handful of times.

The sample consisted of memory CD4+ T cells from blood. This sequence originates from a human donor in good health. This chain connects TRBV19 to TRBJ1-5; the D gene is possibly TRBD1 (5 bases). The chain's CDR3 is CASSIMGQPHQPQHF. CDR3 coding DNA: TGTGCCAGTAGTATAATGGGGCAACCGCATCAGCCCCAGCATTTT.